This is a list of T cell receptor beta chains from one sample in a study of Graves' ophthalmopathy and Graves' hyperthyroidism. TCRdb reprocessed the multiplex PCR reads via MiXCR and lists one record per CDR3 protein. The top ten clones hold more than 3% of a sample with hundreds of thousands of distinct CDR3 sequences, over 40% of them seen once. The sequencing input was peripheral blood. These receptors came from an adult man with Graves' ophthalmopathy. The CDR3 runs from the conserved cysteine through the conserved F or W. A D gene is named only where the DNA matches it firmly. Size tells how often a clone was seen (once, few, many) or the class of an expanded clone, and some rows leave it out.

cdr3_aa,cdr3_nt,d_call,clone_size,j_call,v_call
CSAYRGGETQYF,TGCAGTGCTTACAGGGGAGGAGAGACCCAGTACTTC,.,few,TRBJ2-5,TRBV20-1
CASSPTGTTDTGELFF,TGTGCCAGTAGTCCTACCGGGACAACTGACACCGGGGAGCTGTTTTTT,.,few,TRBJ2-2,TRBV19
CASSMDRNQPQHF,TGTGCCAGCAGTATGGACAGGAATCAGCCCCAGCATTTT,TRBD1,.,TRBJ1-5,TRBV6-6
CAISEKGGGKQYF,TGTGCCATCAGTGAGAAAGGGGGCGGAAAGCAGTACTTC,TRBD1,many,TRBJ2-7,TRBV10-3
CASSSGTGGNVLTF,TGTGCCAGCAGCTCCGGGACAGGGGGCAACGTCCTGACTTTC,TRBD1,.,TRBJ2-6,TRBV7-2
CASSIFLGRAYTEAFF,TGTGCCAGTAGTATCTTTCTCGGCAGAGCGTACACTGAAGCTTTCTTT,.,many,TRBJ1-1,TRBV19
CATSRSDREMVKLFF,TGTGCCACCAGCAGATCCGACAGGGAGATGGTAAAACTGTTTTTT,TRBD1,many,TRBJ1-4,TRBV15
CASSWSTDTQYF,TGTGCCAGCAGCTGGAGCACAGATACGCAGTATTTT,.,.,TRBJ2-3,TRBV7-9
CASSPGGPVQPQYF,TGTGCCAGCAGCCCCGGGGGTCCCGTCCAGCCCCAGTACTTC,.,.,TRBJ2-5,TRBV2
CASSQRDGAMGYTF,TGTGCCAGCAGCCAAAGGGACGGTGCGATGGGCTACACCTTC,.,.,TRBJ1-2,TRBV3-1
CASSPGVAKYQETQYF,TGTGCCAGCAGCCCAGGGGTAGCCAAGTACCAAGAGACCCAGTACTTC,.,.,TRBJ2-5,TRBV9
CASSSRQGAGYGYTF,TGTGCCAGCAGCTCCAGACAGGGGGCAGGGTATGGCTACACCTTC,TRBD1,many,TRBJ1-2,TRBV7-8
CASSGEMNTEAFF,TGTGCCAGCTCAGGGGAAATGAACACTGAAGCTTTCTTT,.,few,TRBJ1-1,TRBV18
CASQNQGAAYEQYF,TGTGCCAGCCAGAATCAGGGGGCCGCCTACGAGCAGTACTTC,TRBD1,once,TRBJ2-7,TRBV7-6
CASSSGHQETQYF,TGTGCCAGCAGCTCCGGTCACCAAGAGACCCAGTACTTC,.,once,TRBJ2-5,TRBV7-2